This T cell receptor beta chain was sequenced during a study of early T cells in non-severe SARS-CoV-2 infection. Looking at the study overall: Unsorted whole-blood RNA was sequenced in bulk, leaving chains unpaired.

Unique molecular identifiers (one per individual cDNA molecule) were attached. TCRdb used MiXCR to reprocess the 5' RACE reads, holding one entry per CDR3 protein. The table lists 75,000 to 100,000 distinct CDR3 sequences, roughly 15% of them singletons, with around 1.3% in the top ten. Trimming stripped 7 bases from V and 3 bases from J, with 7 bases between. There are 12 residues in the CDR3. Germline CDR1 SNHLY, CDR2 FYNNEI. Sample: whole blood. The chain recombines TRBV2 with TRBJ2-4; no clear D. The sequence came from an adult who was a healthcare worker with PCR-confirmed SARS-CoV-2 infection or an uninfected control (not recorded which). CDR3 region: CASMDGKNIQYF. CDR3 nucleotides: TGTGCCAGCATGGACGGCAAAAACATTCAGTACTTC.